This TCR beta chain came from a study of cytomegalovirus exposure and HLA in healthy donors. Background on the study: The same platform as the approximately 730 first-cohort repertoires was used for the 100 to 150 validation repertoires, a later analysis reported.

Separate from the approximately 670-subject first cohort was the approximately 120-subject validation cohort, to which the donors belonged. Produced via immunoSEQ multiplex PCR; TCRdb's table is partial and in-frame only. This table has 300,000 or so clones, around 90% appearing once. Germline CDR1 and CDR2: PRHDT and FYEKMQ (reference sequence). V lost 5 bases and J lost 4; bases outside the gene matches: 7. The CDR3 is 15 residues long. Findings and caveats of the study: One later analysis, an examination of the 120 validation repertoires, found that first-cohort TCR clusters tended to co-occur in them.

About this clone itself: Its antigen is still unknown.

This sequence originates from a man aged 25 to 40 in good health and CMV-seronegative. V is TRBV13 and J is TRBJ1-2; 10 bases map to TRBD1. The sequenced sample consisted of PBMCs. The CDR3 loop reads CASSPDRGPLYGYTF. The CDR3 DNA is TGTGCCAGCAGCCCCGACAGGGGGCCGCTCTATGGCTACACCTTC.